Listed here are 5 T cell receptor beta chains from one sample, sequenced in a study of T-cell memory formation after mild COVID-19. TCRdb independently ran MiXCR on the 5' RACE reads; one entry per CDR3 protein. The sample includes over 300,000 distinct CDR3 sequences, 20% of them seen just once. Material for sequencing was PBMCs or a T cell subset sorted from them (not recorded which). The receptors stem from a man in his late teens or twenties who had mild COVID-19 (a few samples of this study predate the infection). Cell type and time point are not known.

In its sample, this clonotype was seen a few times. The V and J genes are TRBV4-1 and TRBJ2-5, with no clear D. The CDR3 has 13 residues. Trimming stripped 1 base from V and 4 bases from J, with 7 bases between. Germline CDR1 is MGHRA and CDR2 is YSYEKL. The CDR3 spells CASSQAWGETQYF. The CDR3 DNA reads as TGCGCCAGCAGCCAAGCGTGGGGAGAGACCCAGTACTTC.

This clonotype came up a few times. As DNA, the CDR3 is TGTGCCAGCAGTCACAGGGTCCAGAGAACGAACACCTTC. It yields the protein CASSHRVQRTNTF. The rearrangement links TRBV12-3 or TRBV12-4 to TRBJ1-2; D is possibly TRBD1 (6 bases). V shed 5 bases and J shed 12 bases, with 19 bases lying between them. CDR3 length: 13 amino acids.

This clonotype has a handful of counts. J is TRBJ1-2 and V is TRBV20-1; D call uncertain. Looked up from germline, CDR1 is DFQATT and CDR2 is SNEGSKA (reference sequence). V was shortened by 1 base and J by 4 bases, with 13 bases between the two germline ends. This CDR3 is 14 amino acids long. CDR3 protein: CSARALGPPYGYTF. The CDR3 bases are TGCAGTGCTAGAGCCCTAGGGCCTCCCTATGGCTACACCTTC.

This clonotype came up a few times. Written as DNA, the CDR3 is TGCGCCAGCAGCCGCGTGTATACCGGAACCTACGAGCAGTACGTC. Protein: CASSRVYTGTYEQYV. V is TRBV4-1 and J is TRBJ2-7; no clear D. The CDR3 has 15 residues. The V end was cut by 4 bases, the J end by 2 bases, with 15 bases between. Germline values: CDR1 MGHRA, CDR2 YSYEKL.

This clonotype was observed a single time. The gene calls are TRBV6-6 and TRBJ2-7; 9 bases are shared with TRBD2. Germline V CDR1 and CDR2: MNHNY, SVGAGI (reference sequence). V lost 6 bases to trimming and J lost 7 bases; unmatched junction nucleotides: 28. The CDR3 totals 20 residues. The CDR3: CASSEAYLIAGAYTQNEQYF. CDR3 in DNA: TGTGCCAGCAGCGAGGCTTATCTCATAGCGGGGGCTTATACTCAGAATGAGCAGTACTTC.